This T cell receptor (beta chain) was sequenced in a study of technical replicates of blood from several donors. In its sample, this clone was seen once. Germline V gene lookup returns CDR1 MDHEN and CDR2 SYDVKM. After removal of 2 bases from V and 0 bases from J, the junction contained 10 bases not matched to a gene. The CDR3 consists of 18 residues. This table comes from immunoSEQ multiplex PCR, and its TCRdb copy is limited to in-frame clones, with some not included. Altogether roughly 14,000 clones are present, 80% to 85% being singletons, with the ten largest covering roughly a tenth. This clonotype originated in a human donor in good health. Sequencing used PBMCs. V is TRBV28 and J is TRBJ1-5; TRBD1 aligns across 7 bases. For the CDR3, the DNA is TGTGCCAGCAGTTTAGGTCAGGGGGAACCCTATAGCAATCAGCCCCAGCATTTT. This encodes CASSLGQGEPYSNQPQHF.